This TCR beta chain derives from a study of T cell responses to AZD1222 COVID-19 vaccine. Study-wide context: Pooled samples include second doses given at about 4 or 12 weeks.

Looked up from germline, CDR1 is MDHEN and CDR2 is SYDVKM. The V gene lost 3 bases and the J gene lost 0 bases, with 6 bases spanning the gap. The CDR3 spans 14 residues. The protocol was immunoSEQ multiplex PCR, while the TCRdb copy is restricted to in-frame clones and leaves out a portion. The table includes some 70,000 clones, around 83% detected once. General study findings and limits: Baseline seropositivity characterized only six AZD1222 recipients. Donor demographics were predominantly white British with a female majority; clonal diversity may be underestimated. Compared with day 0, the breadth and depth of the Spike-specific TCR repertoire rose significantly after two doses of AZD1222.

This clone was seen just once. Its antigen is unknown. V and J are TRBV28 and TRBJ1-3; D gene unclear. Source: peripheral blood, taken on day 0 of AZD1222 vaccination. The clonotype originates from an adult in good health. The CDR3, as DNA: TGTGCCAGCAGTTTCAGCTCCTCTGGAAACACCATATATTTT. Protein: CASSFSSSGNTIYF.